These 14 T cell receptor beta chains were sequenced from one sample in a study of CD8+ T cells in alopecia areata. Extracted from the samples, RNA was reverse transcribed into cDNA to serve as the sequencing template. Method: immunoSEQ multiplex PCR; TCRdb's copy keeps in-frame clones and lacks some. The table lists roughly 250,000 clones, around two thirds of them singletons. The sample was CD4+ T cells sorted from blood, taken at week 0. The source of these receptors is a human donor with alopecia areata.

This clone appeared a single time. The V call is TRBV25-1, the J call TRBJ1-5; 9 bases agree with TRBD1. CDR1 is MGHDK and CDR2 is SYGVNS in the germline V gene. This CDR3 is 16 amino acids long. V dropped 4 bases and J dropped 0; count of bases not matched to a gene: 4. CDR3 sequence: CASSATGGISNQPQHF. In nucleotides, the CDR3 is TGTGCCAGCAGTGCTACAGGGGGCATTAGCAATCAGCCCCAGCATTTT.

This clone was detected a few times. The chain employs TRBV29-1 and TRBJ2-7; TRBD1 or TRBD2 may be the D gene (5 bases each). The germline V gene encodes CDR1 SQVTM and CDR2 ANQGSEA. V dropped 5 bases and J dropped 3 bases, with 14 bases sitting between them. This CDR3 is 13 amino acids long. CDR3 coding DNA: TGCAGCGTTAGCTCACGGGGCCTCTACGAGCAGTACTTC. This gives the protein CSVSSRGLYEQYF.

The chain carries TRBV6-5 and TRBJ1-2; unclear D gene. This CDR3 is built from 13 residues. V was pared by 6 bases and J by 5 bases, with 13 bases between. Looked up from germline, CDR1 is MNHEY and CDR2 is SVGAGI. The DNA for the CDR3 is TGTGCCAGCAGCCCCTACCTTGGGTATGGCTACACCTTC. Protein product: CASSPYLGYGYTF.

This clone was detected only a few times. V is TRBV7-2 and J is TRBJ2-1; D is perhaps TRBD2 (6 bases). CDR3 length: 17 residues. The ends were cut back, 1 base at V and 3 bases at J, with 16 bases in the middle. Germline lookup yields CDR1 SGHTA and CDR2 FQGNSA. The CDR3 DNA reads TGTGCCAGCAGCTTAGAGCGGGCCGTACCGCTCTACAATGAGCAGTTCTTC. This sequence encodes CASSLERAVPLYNEQFF.

This rearrangement joins TRBV30 to TRBJ1-5; D not certain. The CDR3 is 14 amino acids. The V end was cut by 1 base, the J end by 5 bases, with 12 bases between. Germline loops: CDR1 GTSNPN, CDR2 SVGIG (reference sequence). The CDR3 here is CAWSGAPRDQPQHF. CDR3 nucleotides: TGTGCCTGGAGTGGTGCCCCTCGGGATCAGCCCCAGCATTTT.

Turning to this clone: Within the sample, other DNA sequences also encode this same CDR3. The chain couples TRBV9 to TRBJ1-2, with D possibly being TRBD1 (6 bases). With 0 bases removed from V and 1 base from J, the gap between germline ends came to 10 bases. The CDR3 consists of 15 residues. Germline CDR1 and CDR2: SGDLS and YYNGEE. The CDR3: CASSVVPDSNYGYTF. Here the CDR3 DNA reads TGTGCCAGCAGCGTAGTCCCGGACAGTAACTATGGCTACACCTTC. Full variable domain (missing parts from reference TRBV9 and TRBJ1-2): DSGVTQTPKHLITATGQRVTLRCSPRSGDLSVYWYQQSLDQGLQFLIQYYNGEERAKGNILERFSAQQFPDLHSELNLSSLELGDSALYFCASSVVPDSNYGYTFGSGTRLTVV.

V usage is TRBV4-3 and J usage is TRBJ2-1; TRBD2 aligns across 9 bases. The CDR3 length is 16 residues. Germline CDR1 reads LGHNA; CDR2 reads YSLEER. With 2 bases clipped from V and 3 bases from J, the junction kept 5 bases outside the gene matches. Here the CDR3 DNA reads TGCGCCAGCAGCCAACGAATGACTAGCGGCTACAATGAGCAGTTCTTC. Translating it yields CASSQRMTSGYNEQFF.

This clone was seen at least ten times. The chain joins TRBV11-2 to TRBJ1-3; possible D gene TRBD1, 5 bases. V gave up 5 bases and J gave up 8 bases, with 16 bases separating them. The CDR3 sequence is 14 residues long. Germline V gives CDR1 SGHAT, CDR2 FQNNGV. Here the CDR3 DNA reads TGTGCCAGCAGCAACCGACGGGAGGGGCACACCATATATTTT. Its translation is CASSNRREGHTIYF.

The genes are TRBV30 and TRBJ1-1; a possible D gene is TRBD1 (5 bases). V was clipped by 2 bases and J by 7 bases, with 17 bases between them. This CDR3 region has 14 residues. Per the germline V gene, CDR1 is GTSNPN and CDR2 is SVGIG (reference sequence). The CDR3 DNA reads TGTGCCTGGAGTCCACGTAGGGGCACGGGTGAAGCTTTCTTT. Translating it yields CAWSPRRGTGEAFF.

The chain has TRBV4-2 and TRBJ1-2; 10 bases are shared with TRBD1. The CDR3 has 14 residues. V shed 4 bases and J 3 bases; nucleotides not matched to a gene: 2. Germline V gives CDR1 LGHNA, CDR2 YNFKEQ. CDR3 amino acids: CASSRGTGDYGYTF. In nucleotides, the CDR3 is TGTGCCAGCAGCCGAGGGACAGGGGACTATGGCTACACCTTC.

The chain uses TRBV14 and TRBJ2-5; D gene unclear. Trimming left V 1 base short and J 5 bases short, with 5 bases between. CDR3 size: 12 residues. Germline CDR1 and CDR2: SGHDN and FVKESK. The CDR3 is CASSQVFETQYF. The CDR3 bases are TGTGCCAGCAGCCAAGTTTTTGAGACCCAGTACTTC.

This sequence joins TRBV9 and TRBJ1-2; no clear D gene. The CDR3 covers 14 residues. The V end lost 5 bases, the J end lost 2 bases, and 13 bases lay between the germline ends. Germline V CDR1 and CDR2: SGDLS, YYNGEE. CDR3 residues: CASSSTSQNYGYTF. In nucleotides, the CDR3 is TGTGCCAGCAGTTCAACTTCACAAAACTATGGCTACACCTTC.

V gene TRBV7-2 combines with J gene TRBJ2-7; D remains ambiguous. The germline V gene encodes CDR1 SGHTA and CDR2 FQGNSA. The CDR3 has 13 residues. The V end lost 4 bases, the J end lost 3 bases, and 10 bases lay between the germline ends. CDR3 DNA sequence: TGTGCCAGCAGCTACAGAACGGTCTACGAGCAGTACTTC. The encoded protein is CASSYRTVYEQYF.

This clone has only a few counts. The chain couples TRBV5-6 to TRBJ1-6; 7 nucleotides agree with TRBD1. Germline V gene sequence: CDR1 SGHDT, CDR2 YYEEEE. Trimming took 4 bases from V and 3 from J; bases not matched to a gene: 4. This CDR3 comprises 15 residues. CDR3 sequence reads: CASSTGAYYNSPLHF. The DNA for the CDR3 is TGTGCCAGCAGCACAGGGGCCTACTATAATTCACCCCTCCACTTT.